This TCR beta chain was sequenced for a study of spatial heterogeneity in lung cancer. Across the study: Detection of beta-chain sequences consistently exceeded that of alpha-chain sequences.

General observations from the study: The appearance of ubiquitous expanded tumor TCRs in blood was greater at resection than follow-up.

This CDR3 spans 18 amino acids. V lost 0 bases to trimming and J lost 5 bases; unmatched junction nucleotides: 9. Germline CDR1 reads WSHSY; CDR2 reads SAAADI. Stated time point: sample taken at primary tumor resection. Whole RNA, isolated from tumor, nontumor lung or frozen PBMC, was sequenced without prior sorting. There were some 70 donors, all of them untreated patients with early-stage non-small cell lung cancer. Every individual TCR cDNA molecule carried its own unique molecular identifier, which allowed correction of PCR and sequencing errors. MiXCR, run by TCRdb on the 5' RACE reads, gives a single entry per CDR3 protein. Among roughly 5,300 distinct CDR3 sequences listed, 26% were seen once. This clonotype is labeled as medium-sized (0.01 to 0.1%). The target antigen is unknown.

Source: PBMCs, taken at surgery. The sequence was obtained from a male donor with early-stage non-small cell lung cancer. The chain combines TRBV10-2 with TRBJ1-5; 11 bases align to TRBD1. The chain's CDR3 is CASSESGDRGKLYQPQHF. CDR3 DNA: TGCGCCAGCAGTGAGTCTGGGGACAGGGGGAAACTTTATCAGCCCCAGCATTTT.